The 28 T cell receptor beta chains presented below share a single source sample, sequenced in a study of T cells expressing NK-cell markers. TCRdb reprocessed the 5' RACE reads, keeping one entry per CDR3 protein, no DNA. This repertoire includes 500,000 to 700,000 distinct CDR3 sequences. Material for sequencing was blood T cells: a sorted CD56 or NKG2C T cell subset, CD4+ or CD8+ T cells, or bulk PBMC T cells (not recorded which). These TCRs come from a man between 18 and 35 years old in good health.

The CDR3 sequence is CASTMRSSSYNEQFF. The rearrangement uses TRBV7-2 and TRBJ2-1. Germline V gene data show CDR1 as SGHTA and CDR2 as FQGNSA. The length of the CDR3 is 15 residues. The full variable domain, completed using reference TRBV7-2 and TRBJ2-1, is GAGVSQSPSNKVTEKGKDVELRCDPISGHTALYWYRQSLGQGLEFLIYFQGNSAPDKSGLPSDRFSAERTGGSVSTLTIQRTQQEDSAVYLCASTMRSSSYNEQFFGPGTRLTVL.

The chain combines TRBV5-6 with TRBJ2-1; TCRdb calls TRBD2, which cannot be checked without DNA. Germline values: CDR1 SGHDT, CDR2 YYEEEE. CDR3 length: 16 residues. The CDR3 sequence is CASIRPGLAASNEQFF.

The chain carries TRBV24-1 and TRBJ2-7; TCRdb reports TRBD1, a call that lacks DNA to check it against. Germline values: CDR1 KGHDR, CDR2 SFDVKD. The CDR3 is made up of 14 amino acids. CDR3 in amino acids: CATSDRGQSYEQYF.

CDR3 amino acids: CATSRETGTRNEKLFF. The V gene is TRBV15, the J gene TRBJ1-4; TCRdb outputs TRBD1, but without DNA this stays unchecked. Germline loops: CDR1 LNHNV, CDR2 YYDKDF (reference sequence). This CDR3 spans 16 amino acids.

The chain has TRBV7-9 and TRBJ2-1; the D call from TCRdb, TRBD2, cannot be confirmed without DNA. Germline V lookup: CDR1 SEHNR, CDR2 FQNEAQ (reference sequence). This CDR3 has 16 amino acids. CDR3 protein: CASSLAPAGGTDEQFF.

The J gene is TRBJ2-1, the V gene TRBV29-1. The CDR3 covers 11 residues. Germline CDR1 is SQVTM and CDR2 is ANQGSEA. The CDR3 sequence is CSVALRPEQFF.

The V gene is TRBV12-3 or TRBV12-4, the J gene TRBJ2-7; TCRdb picks TRBD1, but there is no DNA to check that call. The CDR3 is 15 amino acids. The CDR3 sequence: CASSQGQGAPYEQYF.

V is TRBV6-1 and J is TRBJ2-3; checking the TCRdb D call of TRBD2 is not possible without DNA. The CDR3 has 19 residues. From germline, CDR1 is MNHNS and CDR2 SASEGT. CDR3 region: CASALYSGTSTKSFHTQYF.

CDR3 in amino acids: CASSQAATGGHEQYF. The rearrangement uses TRBV3-1 and TRBJ2-7; TCRdb's D call of TRBD1 is untestable without DNA. The CDR3 covers 15 residues. The V gene's germline CDR1 is LGHDT and CDR2 YNNKEL (reference sequence).

The chain links TRBV4-2 to TRBJ2-1. The germline V gene encodes CDR1 LGHNA and CDR2 YNFKEQ. This CDR3 is built from 14 residues. This CDR3 reads CASSQDLSLCEQFF.

V gene TRBV5-6 combines with J gene TRBJ2-2; lacking DNA, the TRBD1 call made by TCRdb goes unchecked. The CDR3 extends over 18 amino acids. From germline, CDR1 is SGHDT and CDR2 YYEEEE. CDR3 sequence: CASSLPKQTGRNTGELFF.

This chain links TRBV5-1 with TRBJ1-4; the D gene TCRdb calls, TRBD1, cannot be checked with no DNA. Germline lookup yields CDR1 SGHRS and CDR2 YFSETQ. The CDR3 spans 16 residues. CDR3 in amino acids: CASSMGVRGVNEKLFF. The full variable domain, in which reference TRBV5-1 and TRBJ1-4 provide the parts outside the CDR3, is KAGVTQTPRYLIKTRGQQVTLSCSPISGHRSVSWYQQTPGQGLQFLFEYFSETQRNKGNFPGRFSGRQFSNSRSEMNVSTLELGDSALYLCASSMGVRGVNEKLFFGSGTQLSVL.

The chain has TRBV20-1 and TRBJ2-5; as DNA is missing, the TRBD1 call by TCRdb cannot be tested. Germline values: CDR1 DFQATT, CDR2 SNEGSKA (reference sequence). The CDR3 loop spans 17 amino acids. CDR3 region: CSALGTGGKGILETQYF.

This chain joins TRBV10-3 and TRBJ2-1. Germline CDR1 ENHRY, CDR2 SYGVKD. The CDR3 extends over 13 amino acids. CDR3 residues: CAISESKYYEQFF.

CDR3: CASRLYSGGDEQYF. The V call is TRBV12-3 or TRBV12-4, the J call TRBJ2-7; the TCRdb call, TRBD2, lacks DNA for checking. The CDR3 runs 14 residues.

The J gene is TRBJ2-1, the V gene TRBV29-1; TCRdb gives TRBD2 as the D gene, but with no DNA this cannot be confirmed. Germline V gene lookup returns CDR1 SQVTM and CDR2 ANQGSEA. The CDR3 spans 12 residues. CDR3 in amino acids: CSVALGSNEQFF.

V is TRBV20-1 and J is TRBJ2-3; TCRdb gives TRBD2 as the D gene, but with no DNA this cannot be confirmed. CDR1 and CDR2 from the germline V gene are DFQATT and SNEGSKA (reference sequence). This CDR3 is 13 amino acids long. The CDR3 here is CSANPSVADTQYF.

The chain's CDR3 is CASSPKGLAGANEQFF. The chain has TRBV7-3 and TRBJ2-1; the TCRdb D gene call, TRBD2, has no DNA to confirm it. In germline, CDR1 is SGHTA, CDR2 FQGTGA. The length of the CDR3 is 16 residues.

V is TRBV29-1 and J is TRBJ2-2; there is no DNA to check the TCRdb D call of TRBD1. CDR1 and CDR2 (germline): SQVTM, ANQGSEA. The CDR3 is made up of 15 amino acids. The CDR3 loop reads CSVAGGGPNTGELFF.

V gene TRBV29-1 combines with J gene TRBJ1-4; absent DNA, TCRdb's TRBD1 call cannot be checked. Germline CDR1 reads SQVTM; CDR2 reads ANQGSEA. CDR3 size: 12 residues. The CDR3 region is CSARITNEKLFF.

The chain recombines TRBV5-6 with TRBJ2-5; TCRdb's D call, TRBD2, is unchecked because there is no DNA. The CDR3 has 15 residues. CDR1 SGHDT and CDR2 YYEEEE come from the germline V gene. The CDR3 protein is CASSLRMAGGETQYF.

The V and J genes are TRBV3-1 and TRBJ2-5; TCRdb returns TRBD2, unconfirmable since there is no DNA. The CDR3 totals 16 residues. The germline V gene encodes CDR1 LGHDT and CDR2 YNNKEL (reference sequence). The CDR3 sequence is CASSQETSGRGKTQYF.

The chain joins TRBV10-3 to TRBJ2-3; TCRdb names TRBD1, which stays unverified in the absence of DNA. The CDR3 runs 14 residues. Germline CDR1 ENHRY, CDR2 SYGVKD. CDR3 protein: CAIRSDRAGDTQYF.

The chain uses TRBV12-3 or TRBV12-4 and TRBJ1-1. The length of the CDR3 is 16 residues. The CDR3 protein is CASSLSIRAQGTEAFF.

V gene TRBV5-5 combines with J gene TRBJ2-2; TCRdb's assignment of TRBD2 cannot be checked, as there is no DNA. Germline loops: CDR1 SGHKS, CDR2 YYEKEE (reference sequence). The CDR3 contains 16 residues. CDR3 loop: CASSPFLATNTGELFF. The full variable domain, rest sourced from reference TRBV5-5 and TRBJ2-2, is DAGVTQSPTHLIKTRGQQVTLRCSPISGHKSVSWYQQVLGQGPQFIFQYYEKEERGRGNFPDRFSARQFPNYSSELNVNALLLGDSALYLCASSPFLATNTGELFFGEGSRLTVL.

This chain connects TRBV6-1 to TRBJ2-1; TCRdb selects TRBD1, and the lack of DNA leaves this call unchecked. From germline, CDR1 is MNHNS and CDR2 SASEGT. There are 15 residues in the CDR3. This CDR3 reads CASSPLSIVGNEQFF.

The chain recombines TRBV27 with TRBJ2-7; TCRdb's D gene call, TRBD1, goes unchecked for lack of DNA. Germline loops: CDR1 MNHEY, CDR2 SMNVEV (reference sequence). This CDR3 contains 17 residues. The CDR3: CASSFSGPTGETYEQYF.

The chain carries TRBV6-5 and TRBJ1-4; TCRdb calls TRBD1, which cannot be checked without DNA. Germline V lookup: CDR1 MNHEY, CDR2 SVGAGI. CDR3 length: 16 amino acids. CDR3 residues: CASSYSFRTVNEKLFF.